This is a list of T cell receptor beta chains from one sample in a study of identical twins. TCRdb analysed the 5' RACE reads with MiXCR anew, one entry per CDR3 protein. The profile shows around 1.7 million distinct CDR3 sequences, less than 40% of them singletons. Sample: cord blood. These TCRs come from a newborn girl in good health. Both conserved end residues are part of each CDR3. The D gene is left open where the match is weak. Clone sizes are given selectively: once, few, many, or a class where the clone is expanded.

V,size,J,D,CDR3,DNA
TRBV12-3/TRBV12-4,.,TRBJ1-1,.,CASSPGGTVNTEAFF,TGTGCCAGCTCCCCCGGAGGTACGGTGAACACTGAAGCTTTCTTT
TRBV27,.,TRBJ2-1,.,CAGRMPGENNEQFF,TGTGCCGGCCGCATGCCAGGCGAAAATAATGAGCAGTTCTTC
TRBV7-9,.,TRBJ2-1,.,CASSLPINEQFF,TGTGCCAGCAGCTTACCGATCAATGAGCAGTTCTTC
TRBV27,.,TRBJ1-2,.,CASSFGPGTVYGYTF,TGTGCCAGCAGTTTTGGTCCCGGGACGGTCTATGGCTACACCTTC
TRBV10-3,.,TRBJ1-2,.,CAIMQPGPGNAFLNGYTF,TGTGCCATCATGCAACCCGGACCGGGGAACGCATTTCTAAATGGCTACACCTTC
TRBV28,.,TRBJ1-2,TRBD1,CASSWGVTGVPYGYTF,TGTGCCAGCAGTTGGGGAGTAACAGGGGTCCCCTATGGCTACACCTTC
TRBV11-2,.,TRBJ2-1,.,CASTAGTILYNEQFF,TGTGCCAGCACCGCCGGGACCATACTCTACAATGAGCAGTTCTTC
TRBV6-2/TRBV6-3,.,TRBJ1-1,.,CASSWTRGDTEAFF,TGTGCCAGCAGTTGGACGCGGGGGGACACTGAAGCTTTCTTT
TRBV2,.,TRBJ2-5,.,CASSEAGRGIYNEQYF,TGTGCCAGCAGTGAAGCAGGGCGGGGCATATACAATGAGCAGTACTTC
TRBV7-9,.,TRBJ2-5,TRBD2,CASSLEPSGETQYF,TGTGCCAGCAGCTTAGAACCTAGCGGGGAGACCCAGTACTTC
TRBV27,.,TRBJ1-6,.,CASSLLWGGSNSPLHF,TGTGCCAGCAGTTTACTCTGGGGTGGAAGTAATTCACCCCTCCACTTT
TRBV6-1,once,TRBJ2-1,.,CASSEARSYNEQFF,TGTGCCAGCAGTGAAGCGCGGAGTTACAATGAGCAGTTCTTC
TRBV6-5,.,TRBJ1-2,.,CASSPQDLLGGYTF,TGTGCCAGCAGTCCCCAGGACCTCCTGGGGGGCTACACCTTC
TRBV4-2,few,TRBJ2-7,.,CASSQDPPSGQGYEQYF,TGTGCCAGCAGCCAAGATCCACCCAGCGGGCAGGGGTACGAGCAGTACTTC
TRBV28,.,TRBJ2-1,TRBD2,CASSFGGGAANEQFF,TGTGCCAGCAGTTTTGGCGGGGGGGCCGCCAATGAGCAGTTCTTC
TRBV11-2,.,TRBJ2-1,TRBD2,CASSPIFGGRGNEQFF,TGTGCCAGCAGCCCCATTTTTGGCGGGAGGGGCAATGAGCAGTTCTTC
TRBV4-1,many,TRBJ2-7,.,CASSPTTVYEQYF,TGCGCCAGCAGCCCGACGACTGTCTACGAGCAGTACTTC
TRBV24-1,few,TRBJ2-1,.,CATSVPGTGNHNEQFF,TGTGCCACCAGTGTCCCCGGGACTGGCAACCACAATGAGCAGTTCTTC
TRBV29-1,many,TRBJ2-1,.,CSPLRGYNEQFF,TGCAGCCCTCTCAGGGGCTACAATGAGCAGTTCTTC
TRBV3-1,.,TRBJ2-5,.,CASSHPGPSYNEQYF,TGTGCCAGCAGCCACCCAGGCCCATCCTACAATGAGCAGTACTTC
TRBV5-1,.,TRBJ2-1,TRBD2,CASSTKTSGVYEQFF,TGCGCCAGCAGCACCAAGACTAGCGGGGTTTATGAGCAGTTCTTC
TRBV10-3,.,TRBJ1-6,.,CAISGGGQSSYNSPLHF,TGTGCCATCAGTGGGGGGGGTCAGAGCTCCTATAATTCACCCCTCCACTTT
TRBV5-1,.,TRBJ2-3,.,CASSLDVRRTDTQYF,TGCGCCAGCAGCTTGGACGTCAGGAGGACAGATACGCAGTATTTT
TRBV7-9,few,TRBJ2-3,.,CASSTSRTDTQYF,TGTGCCAGCAGCACGTCTCGGACAGATACGCAGTATTTT
TRBV27,.,TRBJ2-3,.,CASSWARVTDTRYF,TGTGCCAGCAGTTGGGCCAGGGTGACAGATACGCGGTATTTT
TRBV29-1,.,TRBJ2-7,.,CSVALGYNEQYF,TGCAGCGTTGCATTAGGTTACAATGAGCAGTACTTC
TRBV20-1,.,TRBJ2-5,TRBD2,CSARSGGDYQETQYF,TGCAGTGCAAGAAGCGGGGGGGATTACCAAGAGACCCAGTACTTC
TRBV2,few,TRBJ2-5,.,CASSEAWGDQYF,TGTGCCAGCAGTGAAGCATGGGGTGACCAGTACTTC
TRBV25-1,few,TRBJ2-1,.,CASSEYEGSNEQFF,TGTGCCAGCAGTGAATATGAGGGGAGCAATGAGCAGTTCTTC
TRBV20-1,.,TRBJ2-5,.,CSATGFEQYF,TGCAGTGCTACAGGTTTTGAGCAGTACTTC
TRBV28,.,TRBJ1-2,.,CASTHSRQPVDYGYTF,TGTGCCAGCACCCACTCGAGACAGCCTGTAGACTATGGCTACACCTTC
TRBV4-2,.,TRBJ2-3,TRBD2,CASRPSRTRSTDTQYF,TGTGCCAGCAGACCCTCAAGGACTAGAAGCACAGATACGCAGTATTTT
TRBV2,few,TRBJ2-7,.,CASSEDSVYEQYF,TGTGCCAGCAGCGAGGACTCGGTGTACGAGCAGTACTTC
TRBV5-6,.,TRBJ1-1,TRBD1,CVSSRRQGITEAFF,TGTGTCAGCAGCCGAAGACAGGGGATCACTGAAGCTTTCTTT
TRBV5-1,.,TRBJ2-1,TRBD2,CASSFGQRGVRNEQFF,TGCGCCAGCAGCTTTGGCCAGCGGGGGGTGAGGAATGAGCAGTTCTTC
TRBV14,.,TRBJ2-5,.,CASSPFPTRPQETHYF,TGTGCCAGCAGCCCCTTCCCGACTAGGCCGCAAGAGACCCACTACTTC
TRBV2,.,TRBJ1-1,.,CASSGGGATEAFF,TGTGCCAGCAGTGGCGGGGGCGCGACTGAAGCTTTCTTT
TRBV5-1,.,TRBJ2-3,.,CASSSTARVRTDTQYF,TGCGCCAGCAGCTCCACCGCACGGGTCCGCACAGATACGCAGTATTTT
TRBV12-3/TRBV12-4,.,TRBJ1-2,TRBD1,CASRGPGQGVGYTF,TGTGCCAGCAGGGGACCGGGACAGGGGGTCGGCTACACCTTC
TRBV4-2,.,TRBJ1-2,TRBD1,CASSQGTGQEGYTF,TGTGCCAGCAGCCAAGGGACAGGGCAGGAAGGCTACACCTTC
TRBV20-1,few,TRBJ2-7,.,CSASKYWQGLYEQYF,TGCAGTGCCTCTAAGTATTGGCAGGGGCTCTACGAGCAGTACTTC
TRBV28,few,TRBJ2-1,TRBD2,CASSSTGLAGGPYNEQFF,TGTGCCAGCAGTTCCACGGGACTAGCGGGAGGGCCTTACAATGAGCAGTTCTTC
TRBV10-3,many,TRBJ2-7,.,CAISEGYEQYF,TGTGCCATCAGTGAGGGGTACGAGCAGTACTTC
TRBV6-5,.,TRBJ1-2,TRBD1,CASSYLTGKDYTF,TGTGCCAGCAGTTACCTGACAGGGAAGGACTACACCTTC
TRBV7-9,few,TRBJ1-4,.,CASTPGTYREKLFF,TGTGCCAGCACCCCCGGCACTTATCGGGAAAAACTGTTTTTT
TRBV12-3/TRBV12-4,many,TRBJ2-1,TRBD2,CASSFLAGPYNEQFF,TGTGCCAGCAGTTTTTTAGCGGGACCCTACAATGAGCAGTTCTTC
TRBV20-1,.,TRBJ2-5,.,CSARVGGPRETQYF,TGCAGTGCTAGGGTCGGGGGCCCCAGGGAGACCCAGTACTTC
TRBV3-1,.,TRBJ2-1,TRBD1,CASSRRPTGWVDEQFF,TGTGCCAGCAGCCGACGGCCGACAGGGTGGGTTGATGAGCAGTTCTTC
TRBV2,.,TRBJ2-3,TRBD2,CASSDPGLAGGTDTQYF,TGTGCCAGCAGTGACCCCGGACTAGCGGGGGGCACAGATACGCAGTATTTT
TRBV7-2,.,TRBJ2-2,TRBD2,CASSLMGLALRGELFF,TGTGCCAGCAGCTTAATGGGACTAGCGCTTCGGGGGGAGCTGTTTTTT
TRBV5-5,few,TRBJ2-5,TRBD2,CASSLAGVEGETQYF,TGTGCCAGCAGCCTAGCGGGAGTTGAAGGAGAGACCCAGTACTTC
TRBV2,.,TRBJ2-5,TRBD2,CASSEVGWGLADYQETQYF,TGTGCCAGCAGTGAAGTGGGGTGGGGACTAGCGGACTACCAAGAGACCCAGTACTTC
TRBV29-1,.,TRBJ2-7,TRBD2,CSVEFGLAETYEQYF,TGCAGCGTTGAATTTGGCCTAGCGGAAACCTACGAGCAGTACTTC
TRBV2,.,TRBJ2-7,.,CASSEFHGALSYEQYF,TGTGCCAGCAGTGAATTCCACGGGGCCCTTTCCTACGAGCAGTACTTC
TRBV12-3/TRBV12-4,.,TRBJ2-7,TRBD1,CASSLTRDRGNNEQYF,TGTGCCAGCAGTTTAACGCGGGACAGGGGCAACAATGAGCAGTACTTC